Below, 11 T cell receptor beta chains from the same sample are listed, as sequenced in a study of a mutant IDH1 vaccine in newly diagnosed glioma. The sample's time point: week 5, during vaccination. All doses held 300 ug of mutant IDH1 20-mer peptide, with topical imiquimod. Produced via immunoSEQ multiplex PCR; TCRdb's table is partial and in-frame only. The table lists about 53,000 clones, about 88% of them singletons, with over 7% in the top ten. The antigens of these receptors remain unknown. Sample: PBMCs, taken from a glioma patient whose treatment included an IDH1 peptide vaccine. The receptors here all came from a woman aged 45-65 years with glioma.

V usage is TRBV6-1 and J usage is TRBJ1-2; D gene unclear. The germline V gene encodes CDR1 MNHNS and CDR2 SASEGT. Trimming took 6 bases from V and 11 from J, leaving 16 bases between them. CDR3 length equals 12 residues. The CDR3 sequence: CASRSEGLGYTF. As DNA, the CDR3 is TGTGCCAGCAGGAGTGAGGGCTTAGGATACACCTTC.

The chain joins TRBV9 to TRBJ2-1, with 11 bases lining up with TRBD2. The CDR3 runs to 16 residues. CDR1 and CDR2 from the germline V gene are SGDLS and YYNGEE. V was clipped by 2 bases and J by 7 bases; unmatched bases: 8. The CDR3 sequence is CASSVVAGGSMNEQFF. In nucleotides, the CDR3 is TGTGCCAGCAGCGTCGTAGCGGGGGGGTCGATGAATGAGCAGTTCTTC.

This clone was counted a single time. J is TRBJ1-3 and V is TRBV7-2; TRBD1 might be the D (5 bases). The CDR3 is made up of 13 amino acids. CDR1 SGHTA and CDR2 FQGNSA come from the germline V gene. The V and J ends lost 5 bases and 10 bases respectively, with 15 bases between them. The CDR3 region has the DNA TGTGCCAGCAGCCCCGCCCTTCGACAGACCATATATTTT. This gives the protein CASSPALRQTIYF.

The rearrangement links TRBV14 to TRBJ1-2; D gene uncertain. Germline V gives CDR1 SGHDN, CDR2 FVKESK. V was pared by 0 bases and J by 2 bases, with 7 bases between. This CDR3 has 14 amino acids. The CDR3 DNA follows: TGTGCCAGCAGCCAAGATCCCAAGAACTATGGCTACACCTTC. Protein product: CASSQDPKNYGYTF.

V and J are TRBV30 and TRBJ1-6; maybe TRBD1 (6 bases). CDR3 length: 15 residues. Per germline, CDR1 GTSNPN and CDR2 SVGIG (reference sequence). Trimming removed 5 bases at V and 7 bases at J, with 18 bases between. The DNA for the CDR3 is TGTGCCTGGTCCGGTAGGCAGGGGTACAATTCACCCCTCCACTTT. Its protein is CAWSGRQGYNSPLHF.

The chain couples TRBV7-2 to TRBJ2-1; 10 bases map to TRBD1. This CDR3 has 14 residues. V was clipped by 6 bases and J by 4 bases; unmatched bases: 3. Germline lookup yields CDR1 SGHTA and CDR2 FQGNSA. The CDR3 DNA reads TGTGCCAGCAGGGGACAGGGGTCTTACAATGAGCAGTTCTTC. It yields the protein CASRGQGSYNEQFF.

The rearrangement links TRBV7-6 to TRBJ2-7; 10 nucleotides line up with TRBD2. Losses at the gene ends were 5 bases for V and 1 base for J; bases not matched to a gene: 5. This CDR3 region has 15 residues. Looked up from germline, CDR1 is SGHVS and CDR2 is FNYEAQ. The CDR3 sequence: CASSPLAGGSYEQYF. In nucleotides, the CDR3 is TGTGCCAGCAGCCCCTTAGCGGGGGGTTCCTACGAGCAGTACTTC.

This chain uses TRBV10-3 with TRBJ1-1, with 7 bases matching TRBD1. This CDR3 comprises 14 residues. Germline CDR1 and CDR2: ENHRY and SYGVKD. Germline trimming cut 4 bases from V and 0 bases from J; bases unmatched to any gene: 2. The CDR3: CAISGGTVNTEAFF. The CDR3 region has the DNA TGTGCCATCAGTGGCGGGACAGTGAACACTGAAGCTTTCTTT.

Only a few counts were recorded for this clone. The V call is TRBV7-8, the J call TRBJ1-5; 9 bases line up with TRBD1. CDR3 length equals 17 residues. Germline CDR1 is SGHVS and CDR2 is FQNEAQ. Trimming removed 6 bases from V and 1 base from J; junction bases left unmatched: 10. CDR3 sequence reads: CASSMGTGLNSNQPQHF. Here the CDR3 DNA reads TGTGCCAGCAGTATGGGGACAGGGTTGAACAGCAATCAGCCCCAGCATTTT.

J is TRBJ1-3 and V is TRBV9, with a tentative D call TRBD1 (5 bases). CDR1 and CDR2 from the germline V gene are SGDLS and YYNGEE. V lost 4 bases and J lost 4, with 18 bases in between. The length of the CDR3 is 16 residues. DNA for the CDR3: TGTGCCAGCAGCCCCCGGGGGGGGACGACCGGAAACACCATATATTTT. This codes for CASSPRGGTTGNTIYF.

This rearrangement joins TRBV7-8 to TRBJ1-1, with 7 bases identical to TRBD1. The germline gives CDR1 SGHVS, CDR2 FQNEAQ. The length of the CDR3 is 12 residues. The junction had 4 bases not matched to a gene; V was cut back by 5 bases and J by 7 bases. CDR3 in DNA: TGTGCCAGCAGCGTCGACAGGGATGAAGCTTTCTTT. Translation gives CASSVDRDEAFF.